Following are 29 T cell receptor beta chains from one sample sequenced in a study of shared clonotypes between healthy human individuals. Terminally differentiated effector memory CD45RA+ cells were excluded by CCR7 positive selection of CD45RO-negative cells. Sequencing used immunoSEQ multiplex PCR; TCRdb keeps in-frame clones, though not all of them. The sample has millions of clones, more than 85% seen once. The material sequenced was naive CD8+ T cells from PBMCs. The receptors originated from a man younger than 35 in good health. Some clones in this sample may be carry-over from other donors' samples.

This rearrangement joins TRBV7-9 to TRBJ2-1, with D possibly being TRBD1 or TRBD2 (6 bases each). Germline V gene data show CDR1 as SEHNR and CDR2 as FQNEAQ (reference sequence). Trimming took off 0 bases at V and 6 bases at J, with 9 bases between the two ends. This CDR3 contains 14 residues. The CDR3 DNA follows: TGTGCCAGCAGCTTAGCCCCGGGGGCCAATGAGCAGTTCTTC. This encodes CASSLAPGANEQFF.

The chain recombines TRBV7-9 with TRBJ1-5; D may be TRBD1 (5 bases). The length of the CDR3 is 16 residues. The germline CDR1 and CDR2 sequences are SEHNR and FQNEAQ (reference sequence). Trimming removed 1 base at V and 2 bases at J, with 12 bases between. The CDR3 region has the DNA TGTGCCAGCAGCTTAGTCGGAGGGGCCGGCAATCAGCCCCAGCATTTT. Its protein product is CASSLVGGAGNQPQHF.

This clone has a single count. The chain carries TRBV5-1 and TRBJ2-7; 13 bases are a match to TRBD2. CDR1 is SGHRS, CDR2 YFSETQ, per germline. V shed 4 bases, J shed 3 bases, and the junction held 10 bases outside the gene matches. The CDR3 is 17 amino acids. CDR3 residues: CASSLTSGTSGDYEQYF. DNA for the CDR3: TGCGCCAGCAGCCTTACCTCAGGGACTAGCGGGGACTACGAGCAGTACTTC.

The chain links TRBV13 to TRBJ1-2; D is unresolved. Germline V CDR1 and CDR2: PRHDT, FYEKMQ (reference sequence). Trimming cost V 1 base and J 3 bases, with 9 bases left between them. This CDR3 spans 14 amino acids. The CDR3 region has the DNA TGTGCCAGCAGCTTAGAGTCGGAAGACTATGGCTACACCTTC. This codes for CASSLESEDYGYTF.

The V call is TRBV27, the J call TRBJ2-3; a possible D gene is TRBD2 (6 bases). In germline, CDR1 is MNHEY, CDR2 SMNVEV (reference sequence). The length of the CDR3 is 15 residues. With 5 bases removed from V and 2 bases from J, the gap between germline ends came to 14 bases. DNA for the CDR3: TGTGCCAGCAGTCCCTGGGGGGAATCCACAGATACGCAGTATTTT. This encodes CASSPWGESTDTQYF.

This chain links TRBV19 with TRBJ2-7; TRBD2 matches 8 bases. CDR3 length: 15 residues. The ends lost 6 bases at V and 0 bases at J; junction bases unmatched: 7. Germline CDR1 is LNHDA and CDR2 is SQIVND (reference sequence). Here the CDR3 reads CASSELAESSYEQYF. The CDR3 nucleotides read TGTGCCAGTAGCGAACTAGCGGAGAGCTCCTACGAGCAGTACTTC.

The chain has TRBV18 and TRBJ2-1; D is perhaps TRBD2 (6 bases). CDR1 and CDR2 (germline): KGHSH, LQKENI. V shed 3 bases and J shed 9 bases, with 12 bases lying between them. The length of the CDR3 is 13 residues. CDR3 nucleotide sequence: TGTGCCAGCTCACCTCTAACTAGCTTTGAGCAGTTCTTC. It is translated as CASSPLTSFEQFF.

The gene calls are TRBV29-1 and TRBJ2-1; D assignment may be TRBD1 or TRBD2 (5 bases each). The CDR3 extends over 12 amino acids. Germline assignment: CDR1 SQVTM and CDR2 ANQGSEA. The CDR3 spells CVGEWTYNEQFF. The CDR3 region has the DNA TGCGTGGGGGAGTGGACCTACAATGAGCAGTTCTTC.

The V gene is TRBV5-1, the J gene TRBJ2-3, with unresolved D. CDR3 length: 13 residues. CDR1 and CDR2 (germline): SGHRS, YFSETQ. The V end was cut by 1 base, the J end by 1 base, with 4 bases between. CDR3 sequence: CASSLPRTDTQYF. In DNA form, the CDR3 reads TGCGCCAGCAGCTTGCCCCGCACAGATACGCAGTATTTT. Full variable domain (missing parts from reference TRBV5-1 and TRBJ2-3): KAGVTQTPRYLIKTRGQQVTLSCSPISGHRSVSWYQQTPGQGLQFLFEYFSETQRNKGNFPGRFSGRQFSNSRSEMNVSTLELGDSALYLCASSLPRTDTQYFGPGTRLTVL.

This clone was seen a single time. V is TRBV7-9 and J is TRBJ2-7, with TRBD1 identical over 8 bases. The CDR3 sequence is 17 residues long. The trim removed 5 bases at V and 0 bases at J, leaving 12 bases unmatched. Germline loops: CDR1 SEHNR, CDR2 FQNEAQ (reference sequence). CDR3 protein: CASSKEGGQVSSYEQYF. The CDR3 region has the DNA TGTGCCAGCAGCAAAGAGGGGGGACAGGTTAGCTCCTACGAGCAGTACTTC.

For this clone: The sample contains more than one DNA sequence encoding this CDR3. The gene calls are TRBV5-4 and TRBJ2-7; D is unclear. CDR3 size: 13 residues. CDR1 and CDR2 (germline): SGHNT, YYREEE (reference sequence). V was shortened by 2 bases and J by 2 bases, with 8 bases between the two germline ends. In nucleotides, the CDR3 is TGTGCCAGCAGCTTTAGAGAGACCTACGAGCAGTACTTC. As protein: CASSFRETYEQYF. Supplemented by reference TRBV5-4 and TRBJ2-7, the full variable domain reads ETGVTQSPTHLIKTRGQQVTLRCSSQSGHNTVSWYQQALGQGPQFIFQYYREEENGRGNFPPRFSGLQFPNYSSELNVNALELDDSALYLCASSFRETYEQYFGPGTRLTVT.

The rearrangement joins TRBV28 to TRBJ2-7; a possible D gene is TRBD2 (6 bases). Looked up from germline, CDR1 is MDHEN and CDR2 is SYDVKM. Between the trimmed V and J ends, which lost 7 bases and 3 bases, there was a span of 16 bases. The CDR3 is 14 amino acids. Here the CDR3 DNA reads TGTGCCAGCATCGGGGGTGGGCACTACTACGAGCAGTACTTC. Amino acids: CASIGGGHYYEQYF.

V and J are TRBV14 and TRBJ1-2; no firm D call. CDR1 and CDR2 from the germline V gene are SGHDN and FVKESK. The V end lost 1 base, the J end lost 1 base, and 7 bases lay between the germline ends. This CDR3 comprises 14 residues. DNA of the CDR3: TGTGCCAGCAGCCAAGGGATGGGTAACTATGGCTACACCTTC. Protein sequence: CASSQGMGNYGYTF.

In this sample, this clone turned up once. The chain employs TRBV27 and TRBJ2-4, with 9 bases lining up with TRBD2. Germline V lookup: CDR1 MNHEY, CDR2 SMNVEV (reference sequence). The length of the CDR3 is 15 residues. With 5 bases clipped from V and 9 bases from J, the junction kept 11 bases outside the gene matches. The CDR3 region is CASSPWTETSGIQYF. In nucleotides, the CDR3 is TGTGCCAGCAGTCCTTGGACGGAGACTAGCGGCATTCAGTACTTC.

V usage is TRBV7-8 and J usage is TRBJ2-1; possibly TRBD1 for D (5 bases). The CDR3 is 16 amino acids. V lost 5 bases and J 0 bases, leaving 14 bases between the germline ends. Germline V gives CDR1 SGHVS, CDR2 FQNEAQ. Here the CDR3 DNA reads TGTGCCAGCAGCCGGTCGACAGCTTTCTCCTACAATGAGCAGTTCTTC. Protein: CASSRSTAFSYNEQFF.

The chain uses TRBV4-1 and TRBJ2-1; TRBD2 matches at 8 bases. The germline CDR1 and CDR2 sequences are MGHRA and YSYEKL. The CDR3 consists of 14 residues. J gave up 8 bases and V 7 bases, and 10 bases lay outside the gene matches. CDR3 bases: TGCGCCAGCAATTCGGCGGGAGGAAGGGATGAGCAGTTCTTC. Translated: CASNSAGGRDEQFF.

This chain links TRBV2 with TRBJ2-2, with TRBD2 matching over 12 bases. Germline loops: CDR1 SNHLY, CDR2 FYNNEI. J lost 7 bases, V lost 5 bases, and 8 bases had no gene match. This CDR3 is 16 amino acids long. The CDR3: CASSPRLAGVIGELFF. CDR3 nucleotide sequence: TGTGCCAGCAGTCCACGACTAGCGGGAGTAATCGGGGAGCTGTTTTTT.

This clone has just one count. The chain employs TRBV15 and TRBJ1-2, with 9 bases that match TRBD1. Germline trimming cut 0 bases from V and 6 bases from J; bases unmatched to any gene: 8. The CDR3 contains 16 residues. The germline V gene has CDR1 LNHNV and CDR2 YYDKDF (reference sequence). The CDR3 loop reads CATSRERRDRVDGYTF. The CDR3 nucleotides are TGTGCCACCAGCAGAGAGAGACGGGACAGGGTGGATGGCTACACCTTC.

The chain joins TRBV11-1 to TRBJ2-7; D is unresolved. Germline lookup yields CDR1 SGHAT and CDR2 FQDESV (reference sequence). The V and J ends lost 1 base and 3 bases respectively, with 13 bases between them. The CDR3 consists of 15 residues. The CDR3 loop reads CASSLVLSSFYEQYF. CDR3 DNA: TGTGCCAGCAGCTTAGTCCTTTCCAGCTTCTACGAGCAGTACTTC.

In DNA form, the CDR3 reads TGCGCCAGCAGCCAACCAATTAGCGGGAGAACCTACGAGCAGTACTTC. This translates into CASSQPISGRTYEQYF. This rearrangement joins TRBV4-1 to TRBJ2-7; TRBD2 matches at 9 bases. V trimming: 2 bases; J trimming: 2 bases; junction bases outside the gene matches: 7. In germline, CDR1 is MGHRA, CDR2 YSYEKL. There are 16 residues in the CDR3.

On this clone itself: Other DNA sequences within the sample encode an identical CDR3. The V gene is TRBV7-9, the J gene TRBJ2-7; the D is unclear. The CDR3 spans 12 residues. V lost 4 bases and J lost 3, with 7 bases in between. Germline loops: CDR1 SEHNR, CDR2 FQNEAQ (reference sequence). The CDR3: CASSSDYYEQYF. DNA for the CDR3: TGTGCCAGCAGCTCCGATTACTACGAGCAGTACTTC.

This chain links TRBV27 with TRBJ2-7; the match to TRBD1 covers 7 bases. V gave up 1 base and J gave up 3 bases; unmatched junction bases: 3. Looked up from germline, CDR1 is MNHEY and CDR2 is SMNVEV (reference sequence). CDR3 length: 14 residues. The CDR3 DNA reads as TGTGCCAGCAGTTTATTGGGACAGCTCTACGAGCAGTACTTC. It yields the protein CASSLLGQLYEQYF.

The chain joins TRBV5-4 to TRBJ2-7; D gene unclear. The V gene's germline CDR1 is SGHNT and CDR2 YYREEE (reference sequence). This CDR3 contains 12 residues. V lost 2 bases and J 6 bases, leaving 9 bases between the germline ends. CDR3 DNA sequence: TGTGCCAGCAGCTTATTAGCTGCCGAGCAGTACTTC. Protein sequence: CASSLLAAEQYF.

Details on this clone: This sample includes further DNA sequences coding for the same CDR3. The chain uses TRBV28 and TRBJ2-5; D gene ambiguous. CDR3 size: 12 residues. Germline CDR1 MDHEN, CDR2 SYDVKM. Trimming left V 3 bases short and J 3 bases short, with 5 bases between. CDR3 sequence reads: CASSFGEETQYF. The DNA of the CDR3 is TGTGCCAGCAGTTTTGGGGAAGAGACCCAGTACTTC. Drawing the rest from reference TRBV28 and TRBJ2-5, the complete variable domain is DVKVTQSSRYLVKRTGEKVFLECVQDMDHENMFWYRQDPGLGLRLIYFSYDVKMKEKGDIPEGYSVSREKKERFSLILESASTNQTSMYLCASSFGEETQYFGPGTRLLVL.

V gene TRBV6-5 combines with J gene TRBJ2-7, with 7 positions matching TRBD1. CDR1 is MNHEY, CDR2 SVGAGI, per germline. V gave up 5 bases and J gave up 5 bases; unmatched junction bases: 9. The CDR3 length is 14 residues. The CDR3 spells CASSPSTGSDEQYF. The CDR3 DNA sequence: TGTGCCAGCAGTCCTTCGACAGGGTCCGACGAGCAGTACTTC.

This clone appeared a single time. This chain links TRBV4-1 with TRBJ2-7; possibly TRBD2 for D (5 bases). The CDR3 extends over 15 amino acids. CDR1 MGHRA and CDR2 YSYEKL come from the germline V gene. Trimming left V 0 bases short and J 1 base short, with 10 bases between. Written as DNA, the CDR3 is TGCGCCAGCAGCCAAGATGAGGGTACGTCCTACGAGCAGTACTTC. The encoded protein is CASSQDEGTSYEQYF.

The V and J genes are TRBV5-5 and TRBJ1-1; D unclear. The CDR3 is made up of 14 amino acids. Per germline, CDR1 SGHKS and CDR2 YYEKEE (reference sequence). Trimming left V 4 bases short and J 6 bases short, with 16 bases between. The CDR3 coding sequence is TGTGCCAGCAGCCCCGTCGGGCAAACAGCTGAAGCTTTCTTT. Amino acid sequence: CASSPVGQTAEAFF.

The V call is TRBV4-1, the J call TRBJ2-7; D may be TRBD1 (5 bases). The length of the CDR3 is 16 residues. The V gene's germline CDR1 is MGHRA and CDR2 YSYEKL. Trimming removed 1 base from V and 3 bases from J, with 16 bases in between. Here the CDR3 reads CASSQGSPGLSYEQYF. CDR3 DNA: TGCGCCAGCAGCCAAGGTTCCCCAGGGTTAAGCTACGAGCAGTACTTC.

The chain combines TRBV7-2 with TRBJ2-7; D remains unclear. This CDR3 contains 13 residues. The germline gives CDR1 SGHTA, CDR2 FQGNSA. V was trimmed by 3 bases and J by 3 bases, leaving 9 bases between them. The CDR3 sequence is CASSFPPGYEQYF. The CDR3 DNA follows: TGTGCCAGCAGCTTCCCCCCAGGCTACGAGCAGTACTTC.